The clone carrying this TCR beta chain has just a few counts. The antigen is not known. There are 14 residues in the CDR3. V was clipped by 4 bases and J by 3 bases, with 10 bases between them. The V gene's germline CDR1 is SGHTS and CDR2 YDEGEE. These data come from a study of cytomegalovirus exposure and HLA in healthy donors. Vbeta (60) and Jbeta (13) primers were used in the PCR. Only in-frame clones appear in the TCRdb table, and some are missing; sequencing was by immunoSEQ multiplex PCR. Of about 140,000 clones listed, around 80% are singletons. Findings of the study overall: Prior analysis indicated that the majority of TCR beta V segments exhibited productivity approximately 87% or approximately 30% of the time. According to a later analysis, donors in an Asian-associated ancestry cluster reportedly had fewer N-insertions than the roughly 670-donor mean. An analysis was carried out at a later point. It showed that HLA-associated TCR beta chains were more clonally expanded than equally common non-associated chains. Reported results showed that the classifier diagnosed cytomegalovirus status with high specificity and sensitivity.

The rearrangement links TRBV5-8 to TRBJ2-2; no reliable D call. This receptor was identified in a man in his thirties or forties in good health and CMV-seronegative. The sequenced sample was PBMCs. CDR3 in DNA: TGTGCCAGCAGCCCTTTCACAGACACCGGGGAGCTGTTTTTT. This gives the protein CASSPFTDTGELFF.